This TCR beta chain appears in the sequencing data of a study of PD-1 blockade in classical Hodgkin lymphoma. Study results and limitations: For complete responders, baseline diversity was comparable to that of newly diagnosed patients.

This CDR3 contains 13 residues. V lost 2 bases and J 1 base, leaving 5 bases between the germline ends. Germline assignment: CDR1 LGHNT and CDR2 FRNRAP. The method was immunoSEQ multiplex PCR; TCRdb's version includes in-frame clones alone and lacks a portion of them. The table shows over 75,000 clones, with about nine tenths occurring only once. Stated time point: cycle 4 day 1 (C4D1), after more than five weeks of nivolumab. Relapses following autologous stem cell transplantation were seen in all patients, with brentuximab vedotin exposure varying. Patients had relapsed/refractory classical Hodgkin lymphoma with complete response, partial response or progressive disease as best response. Regarding this clone: Its cognate antigen is unknown.

The material sequenced was peripheral blood mononuclear cells (PBMCs), taken before the fourth cycle of nivolumab. The rearrangement joins TRBV12-5 to TRBJ1-1; D is perhaps TRBD1 (5 bases). The sequence was obtained from a human donor with classical Hodgkin lymphoma. CDR3 in amino acids: CASGLTGNTEAFF. DNA for the CDR3: TGTGCTAGTGGTTTGACAGGGAACACTGAAGCTTTCTTT.